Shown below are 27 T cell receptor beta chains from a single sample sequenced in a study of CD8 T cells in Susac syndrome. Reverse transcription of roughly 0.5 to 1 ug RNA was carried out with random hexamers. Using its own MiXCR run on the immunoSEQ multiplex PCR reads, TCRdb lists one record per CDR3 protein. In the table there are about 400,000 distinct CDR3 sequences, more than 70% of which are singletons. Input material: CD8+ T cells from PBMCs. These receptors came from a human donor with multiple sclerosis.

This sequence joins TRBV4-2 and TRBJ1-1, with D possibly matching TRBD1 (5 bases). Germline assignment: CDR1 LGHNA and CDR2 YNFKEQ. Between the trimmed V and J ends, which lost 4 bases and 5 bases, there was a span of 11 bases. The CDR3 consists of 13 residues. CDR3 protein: CASSPAGGTEAFF. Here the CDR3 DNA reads TGTGCCAGCAGCCCTGCTGGGGGAACTGAAGCTTTCTTT.

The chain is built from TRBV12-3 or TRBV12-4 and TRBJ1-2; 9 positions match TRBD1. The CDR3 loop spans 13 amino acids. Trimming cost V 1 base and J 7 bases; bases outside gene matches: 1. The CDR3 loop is CASSLDRGLGYTF. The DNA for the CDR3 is TGTGCCAGCAGTTTAGACAGGGGGCTTGGCTACACCTTC.

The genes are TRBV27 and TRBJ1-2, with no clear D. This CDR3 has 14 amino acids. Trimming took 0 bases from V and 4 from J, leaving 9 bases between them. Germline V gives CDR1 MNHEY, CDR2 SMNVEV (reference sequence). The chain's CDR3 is CASSLSGRAYGYTF. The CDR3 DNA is TGTGCCAGCAGTTTATCGGGCCGGGCCTATGGCTACACCTTC.

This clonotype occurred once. In DNA form, the CDR3 reads TGTGCCAGCAGCCTAGGTCGTCCCGACAGGGGTAATGAAAAACTGTTTTTT. Encoded protein: CASSLGRPDRGNEKLFF. The chain combines TRBV12-3 or TRBV12-4 with TRBJ1-4; 8 bases match TRBD1. This CDR3 is built from 17 residues. The trim removed 6 bases at V and 4 bases at J, leaving 13 bases unmatched.

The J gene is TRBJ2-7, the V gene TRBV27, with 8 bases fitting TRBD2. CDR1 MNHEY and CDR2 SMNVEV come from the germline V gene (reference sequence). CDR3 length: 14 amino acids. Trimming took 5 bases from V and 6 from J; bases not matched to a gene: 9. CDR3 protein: CASSKGGLVGEQYF. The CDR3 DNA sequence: TGTGCCAGCAGTAAGGGGGGACTAGTCGGCGAGCAGTACTTC.

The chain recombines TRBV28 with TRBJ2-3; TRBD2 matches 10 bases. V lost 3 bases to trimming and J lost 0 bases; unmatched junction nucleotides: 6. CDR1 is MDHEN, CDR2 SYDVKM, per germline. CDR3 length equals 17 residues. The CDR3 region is CASSFLGTSESTDTQYF. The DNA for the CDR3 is TGTGCCAGCAGTTTTCTAGGGACTAGCGAAAGCACAGATACGCAGTATTTT.

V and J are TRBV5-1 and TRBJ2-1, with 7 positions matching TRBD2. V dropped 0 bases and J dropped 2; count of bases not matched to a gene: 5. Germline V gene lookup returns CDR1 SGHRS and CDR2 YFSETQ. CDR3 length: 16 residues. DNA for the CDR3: TGCGCCAGCAGCTTGGAGGCTAGCGGTGCCTACAATGAGCAGTTCTTC. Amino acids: CASSLEASGAYNEQFF.

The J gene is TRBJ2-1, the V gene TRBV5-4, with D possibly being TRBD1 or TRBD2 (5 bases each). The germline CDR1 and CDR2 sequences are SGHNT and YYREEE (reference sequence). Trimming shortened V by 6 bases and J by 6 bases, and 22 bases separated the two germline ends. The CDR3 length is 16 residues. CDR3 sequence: CASTQIGTGTLNEQFF. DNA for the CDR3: TGTGCCAGCACCCAAATCGGGACGGGCACCCTCAATGAGCAGTTCTTC.

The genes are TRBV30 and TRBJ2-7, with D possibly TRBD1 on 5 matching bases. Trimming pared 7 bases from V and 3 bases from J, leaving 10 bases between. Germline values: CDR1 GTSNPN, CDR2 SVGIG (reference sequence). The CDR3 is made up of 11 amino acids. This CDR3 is CAYSDSYEQYF. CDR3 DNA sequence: TGTGCCTACTCCGACAGCTACGAGCAGTACTTC.

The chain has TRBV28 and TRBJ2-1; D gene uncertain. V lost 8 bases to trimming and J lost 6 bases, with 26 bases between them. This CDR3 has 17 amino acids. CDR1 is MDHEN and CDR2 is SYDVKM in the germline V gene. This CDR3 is CASVTFRGTALTNEQFF. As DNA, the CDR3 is TGTGCCAGCGTTACCTTCCGCGGAACAGCCTTGACCAATGAGCAGTTCTTC.

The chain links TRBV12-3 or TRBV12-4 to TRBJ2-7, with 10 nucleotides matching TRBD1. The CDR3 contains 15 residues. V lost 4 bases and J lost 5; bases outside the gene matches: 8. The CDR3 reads CASSSPGQGWNEQYF. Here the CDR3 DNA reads TGTGCCAGCAGTTCGCCGGGACAGGGGTGGAACGAGCAGTACTTC.

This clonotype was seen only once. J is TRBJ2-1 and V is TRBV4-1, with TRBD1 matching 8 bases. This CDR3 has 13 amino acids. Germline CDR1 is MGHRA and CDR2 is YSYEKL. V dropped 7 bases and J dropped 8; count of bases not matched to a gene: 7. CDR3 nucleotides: TGCGCCAGCAAGGACAGGGCGGTCGATGAGCAGTTCTTC. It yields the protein CASKDRAVDEQFF.

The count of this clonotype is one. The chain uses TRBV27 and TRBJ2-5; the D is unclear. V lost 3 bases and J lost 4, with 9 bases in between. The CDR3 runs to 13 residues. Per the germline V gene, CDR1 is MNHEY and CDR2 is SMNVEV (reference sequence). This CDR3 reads CASSFRVGETQYF. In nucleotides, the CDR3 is TGTGCCAGCAGTTTTAGGGTAGGAGAGACCCAGTACTTC.

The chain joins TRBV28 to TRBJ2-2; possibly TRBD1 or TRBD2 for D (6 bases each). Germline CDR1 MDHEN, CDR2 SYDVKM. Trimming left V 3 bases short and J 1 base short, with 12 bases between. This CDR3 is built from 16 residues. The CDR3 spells CASSFPGGGNTGELFF. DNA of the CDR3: TGTGCCAGCAGTTTCCCCGGGGGCGGGAACACCGGGGAGCTGTTTTTT.

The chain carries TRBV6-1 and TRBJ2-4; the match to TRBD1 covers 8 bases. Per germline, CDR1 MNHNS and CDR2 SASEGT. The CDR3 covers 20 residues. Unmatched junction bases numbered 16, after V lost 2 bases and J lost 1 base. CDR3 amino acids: CASSERTGQGLSRAKNIQYF. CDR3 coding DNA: TGTGCCAGCAGTGAACGGACCGGACAGGGCCTATCCCGTGCCAAAAACATTCAGTACTTC.

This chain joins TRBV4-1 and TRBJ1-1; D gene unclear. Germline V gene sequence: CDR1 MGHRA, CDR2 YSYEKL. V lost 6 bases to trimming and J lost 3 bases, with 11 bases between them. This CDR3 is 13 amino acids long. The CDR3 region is CASRGLGHTEAFF. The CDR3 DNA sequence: TGCGCCAGCAGGGGCCTAGGGCACACTGAAGCTTTCTTT.

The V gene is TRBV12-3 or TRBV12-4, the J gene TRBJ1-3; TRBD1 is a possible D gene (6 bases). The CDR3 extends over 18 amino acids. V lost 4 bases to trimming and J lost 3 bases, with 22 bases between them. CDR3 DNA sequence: TGTGCCAGCAGTTCAAACCCGGACAGAGAGGAGAATGGAAACACCATATATTTT. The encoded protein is CASSSNPDREENGNTIYF.

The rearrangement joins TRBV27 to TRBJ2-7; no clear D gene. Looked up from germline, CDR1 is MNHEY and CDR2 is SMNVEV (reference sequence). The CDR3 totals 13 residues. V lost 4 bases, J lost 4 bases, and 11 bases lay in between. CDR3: CASSSPPAYEQYF. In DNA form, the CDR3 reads TGTGCCAGCAGTTCCCCACCCGCATACGAGCAGTACTTC.

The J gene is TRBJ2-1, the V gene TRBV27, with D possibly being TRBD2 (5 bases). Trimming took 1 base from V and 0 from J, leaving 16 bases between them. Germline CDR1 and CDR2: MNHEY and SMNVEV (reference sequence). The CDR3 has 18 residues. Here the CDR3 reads CASSLWFGEPSSYNEQFF. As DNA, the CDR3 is TGTGCCAGCAGTTTATGGTTCGGGGAACCGAGCTCCTACAATGAGCAGTTCTTC.

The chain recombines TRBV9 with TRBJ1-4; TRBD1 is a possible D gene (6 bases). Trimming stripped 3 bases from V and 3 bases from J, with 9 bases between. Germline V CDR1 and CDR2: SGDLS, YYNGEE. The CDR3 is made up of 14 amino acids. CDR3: CASSEGGSNEKLFF. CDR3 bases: TGTGCCAGCAGCGAGGGGGGTTCTAATGAAAAACTGTTTTTT.

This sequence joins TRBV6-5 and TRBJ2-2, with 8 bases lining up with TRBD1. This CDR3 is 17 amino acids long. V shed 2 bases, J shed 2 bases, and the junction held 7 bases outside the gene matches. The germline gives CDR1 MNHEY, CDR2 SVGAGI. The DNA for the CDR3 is TGTGCCAGCAGTTACCCGACTGGACAGGGTAACACCGGGGAGCTGTTTTTT. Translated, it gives CASSYPTGQGNTGELFF.

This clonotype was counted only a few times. This chain's CDR3 is CASSEMGTSSYEQYF. CDR3 DNA: TGCGCCAGCAGTGAAATGGGGACAAGCTCCTACGAGCAGTACTTC. J is TRBJ2-7 and V is TRBV10-2; possibly TRBD1 for D (6 bases). This CDR3 spans 15 amino acids. V was shortened by 3 bases and J by 0 bases, with 12 bases between the two germline ends. Germline CDR1 and CDR2: WSHSY and SAAADI.

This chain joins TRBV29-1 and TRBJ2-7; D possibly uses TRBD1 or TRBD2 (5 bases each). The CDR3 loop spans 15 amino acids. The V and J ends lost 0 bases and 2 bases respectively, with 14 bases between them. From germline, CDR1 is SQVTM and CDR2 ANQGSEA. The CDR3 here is CSVEDARGVTYEQYF. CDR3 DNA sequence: TGCAGCGTTGAAGATGCGAGGGGAGTAACCTACGAGCAGTACTTC.

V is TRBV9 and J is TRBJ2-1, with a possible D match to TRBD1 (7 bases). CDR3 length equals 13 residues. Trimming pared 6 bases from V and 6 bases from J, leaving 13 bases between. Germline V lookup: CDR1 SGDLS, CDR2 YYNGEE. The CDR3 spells CASTPGGPNEQFF. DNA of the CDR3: TGTGCCAGCACCCCAGGGGGGCCCAATGAGCAGTTCTTC.

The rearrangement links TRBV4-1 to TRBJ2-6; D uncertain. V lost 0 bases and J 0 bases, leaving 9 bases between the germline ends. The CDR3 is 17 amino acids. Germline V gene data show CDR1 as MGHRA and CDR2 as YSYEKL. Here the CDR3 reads CASSQESGNSGANVLTF. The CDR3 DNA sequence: TGCGCCAGCAGCCAAGAATCCGGAAACTCTGGGGCCAACGTCCTGACTTTC.

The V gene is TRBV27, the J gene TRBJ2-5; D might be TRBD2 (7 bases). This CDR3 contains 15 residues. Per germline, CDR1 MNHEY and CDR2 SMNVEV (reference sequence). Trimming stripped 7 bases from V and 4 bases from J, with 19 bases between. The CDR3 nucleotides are TGTGCCAGCACCCTAGGGGGGGGGCGAGGAGAGACCCAGTACTTC. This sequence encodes CASTLGGGRGETQYF.

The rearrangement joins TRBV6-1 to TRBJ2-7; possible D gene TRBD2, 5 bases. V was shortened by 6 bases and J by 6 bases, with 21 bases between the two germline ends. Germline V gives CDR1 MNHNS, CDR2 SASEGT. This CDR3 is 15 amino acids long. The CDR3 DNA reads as TGTGCCAGCAGGGACTTATTACAAGTCACGCCCGAGCAGTACTTC. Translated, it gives CASRDLLQVTPEQYF.